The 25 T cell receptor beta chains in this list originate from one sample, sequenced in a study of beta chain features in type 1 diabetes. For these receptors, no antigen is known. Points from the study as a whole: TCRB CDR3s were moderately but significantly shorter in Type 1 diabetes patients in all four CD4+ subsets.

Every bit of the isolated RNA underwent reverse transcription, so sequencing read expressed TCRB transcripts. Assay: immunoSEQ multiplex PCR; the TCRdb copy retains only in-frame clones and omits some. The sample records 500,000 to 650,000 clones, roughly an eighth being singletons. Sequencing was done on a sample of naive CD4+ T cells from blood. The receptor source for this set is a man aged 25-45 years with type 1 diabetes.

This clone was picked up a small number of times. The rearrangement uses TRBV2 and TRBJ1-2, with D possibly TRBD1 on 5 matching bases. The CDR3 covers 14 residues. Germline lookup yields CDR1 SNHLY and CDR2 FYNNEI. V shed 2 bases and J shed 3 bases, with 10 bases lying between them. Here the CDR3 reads CASSELLQDYGYTF. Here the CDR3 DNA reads TGTGCCAGCAGTGAACTTTTACAGGACTATGGCTACACCTTC.

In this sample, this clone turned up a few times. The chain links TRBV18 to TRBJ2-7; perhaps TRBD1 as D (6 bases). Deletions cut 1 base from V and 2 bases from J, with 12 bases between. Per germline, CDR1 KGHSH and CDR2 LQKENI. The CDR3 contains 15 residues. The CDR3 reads CASSPLTQGPYEQYF. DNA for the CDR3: TGTGCCAGCTCACCACTAACTCAGGGGCCCTACGAGCAGTACTTC.

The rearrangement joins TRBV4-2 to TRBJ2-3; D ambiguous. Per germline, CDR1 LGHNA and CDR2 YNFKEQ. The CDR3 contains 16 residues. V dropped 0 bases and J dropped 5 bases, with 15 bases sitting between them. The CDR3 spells CASSQDQKAGRDTQYF. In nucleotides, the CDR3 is TGTGCCAGCAGCCAAGATCAAAAGGCCGGACGAGATACGCAGTATTTT.

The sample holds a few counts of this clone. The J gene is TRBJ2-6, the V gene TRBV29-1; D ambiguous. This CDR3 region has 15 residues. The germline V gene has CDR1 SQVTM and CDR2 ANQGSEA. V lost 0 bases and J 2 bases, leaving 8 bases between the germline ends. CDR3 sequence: CSVEEGQAGANVLTF. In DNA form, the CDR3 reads TGCAGCGTTGAAGAAGGGCAGGCTGGGGCCAACGTCCTGACTTTC. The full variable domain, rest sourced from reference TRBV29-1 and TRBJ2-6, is SAVISQKPSRDICQRGTSLTIQCQVDSQVTMMFWYRQQPGQSLTLIATANQGSEATYESGFVIDKFPISRPNLTFSTLTVSNMSPEDSSIYLCSVEEGQAGANVLTFGAGSRLTVL.

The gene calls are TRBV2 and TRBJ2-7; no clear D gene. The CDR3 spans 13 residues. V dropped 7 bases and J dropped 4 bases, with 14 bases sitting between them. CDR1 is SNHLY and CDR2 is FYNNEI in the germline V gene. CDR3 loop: CASTVGRDYEQYF. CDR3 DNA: TGTGCCAGCACGGTCGGCAGAGATTACGAGCAGTACTTC.

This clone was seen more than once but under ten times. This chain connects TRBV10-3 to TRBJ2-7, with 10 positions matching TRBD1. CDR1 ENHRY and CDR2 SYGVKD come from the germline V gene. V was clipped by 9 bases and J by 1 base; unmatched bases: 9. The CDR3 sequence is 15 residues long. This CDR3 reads CAISPDRGISYEQYF. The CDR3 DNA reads TGTGCCATTAGCCCGGACAGGGGGATTTCCTACGAGCAGTACTTC.

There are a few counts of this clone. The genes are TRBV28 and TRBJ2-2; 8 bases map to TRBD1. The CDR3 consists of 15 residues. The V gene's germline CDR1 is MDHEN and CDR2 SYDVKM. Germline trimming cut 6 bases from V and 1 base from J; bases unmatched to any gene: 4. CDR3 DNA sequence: TGTGCCAGCAGCCCGGGACAGGTGAACACCGGGGAGCTGTTTTTT. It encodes CASSPGQVNTGELFF. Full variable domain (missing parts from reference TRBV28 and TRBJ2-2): DVKVTQSSRYLVKRTGEKVFLECVQDMDHENMFWYRQDPGLGLRLIYFSYDVKMKEKGDIPEGYSVSREKKERFSLILESASTNQTSMYLCASSPGQVNTGELFFGEGSRLTVL.

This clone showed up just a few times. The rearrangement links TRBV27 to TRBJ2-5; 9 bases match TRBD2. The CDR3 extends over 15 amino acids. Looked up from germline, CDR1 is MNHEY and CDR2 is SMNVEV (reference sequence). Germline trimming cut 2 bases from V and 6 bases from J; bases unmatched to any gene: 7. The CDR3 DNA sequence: TGTGCCAGCAGTTTAACAACGCTAGCGGGGCAGACCCAGTACTTC. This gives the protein CASSLTTLAGQTQYF.

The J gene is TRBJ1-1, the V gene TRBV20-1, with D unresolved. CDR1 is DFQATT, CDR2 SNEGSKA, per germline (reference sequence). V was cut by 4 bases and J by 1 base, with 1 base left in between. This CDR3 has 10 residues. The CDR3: CSAKNTEAFF. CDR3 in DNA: TGCAGTGCTAAGAACACTGAAGCTTTCTTT.

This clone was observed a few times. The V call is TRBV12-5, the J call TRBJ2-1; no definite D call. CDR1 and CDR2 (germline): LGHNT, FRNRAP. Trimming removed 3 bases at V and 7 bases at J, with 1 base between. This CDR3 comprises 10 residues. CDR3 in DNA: TGTGCTAGTGGTTTTAATGAGCAGTTCTTC. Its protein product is CASGFNEQFF.

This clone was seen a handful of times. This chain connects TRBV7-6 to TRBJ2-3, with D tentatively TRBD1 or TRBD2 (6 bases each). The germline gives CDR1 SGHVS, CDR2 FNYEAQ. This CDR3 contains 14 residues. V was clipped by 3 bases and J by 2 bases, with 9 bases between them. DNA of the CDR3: TGTGCCAGCAGCTTGGGGGGCGACACAGATACGCAGTATTTT. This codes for CASSLGGDTDTQYF. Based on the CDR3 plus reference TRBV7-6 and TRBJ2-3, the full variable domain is GAGVSQSPRYKVTKRGQDVALRCDPISGHVSLYWYRQALGQGPEFLTYFNYEAQQDKSGLPNDRFSAERPEGSISTLTIQRTEQRDSAMYRCASSLGGDTDTQYFGPGTRLTVL.

CDR3 loop: CASSYRDFETGELFF. The CDR3 region has the DNA TGTGCCAGCAGCTACCGGGACTTCGAGACCGGGGAGCTGTTTTTT. The chain couples TRBV7-9 to TRBJ2-2, with TRBD2 as a possible D gene (6 bases). CDR1 and CDR2 from the germline V gene are SEHNR and FQNEAQ (reference sequence). The V gene lost 4 bases and the J gene lost 5 bases, with 14 bases spanning the gap. The CDR3 is 15 residues long.

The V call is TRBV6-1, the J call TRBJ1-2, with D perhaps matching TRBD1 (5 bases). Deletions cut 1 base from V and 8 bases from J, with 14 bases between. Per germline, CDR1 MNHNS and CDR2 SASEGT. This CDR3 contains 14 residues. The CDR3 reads CASSEGSGSGGYTF. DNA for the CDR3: TGTGCCAGCAGTGAAGGATCAGGGTCGGGAGGCTACACCTTC.

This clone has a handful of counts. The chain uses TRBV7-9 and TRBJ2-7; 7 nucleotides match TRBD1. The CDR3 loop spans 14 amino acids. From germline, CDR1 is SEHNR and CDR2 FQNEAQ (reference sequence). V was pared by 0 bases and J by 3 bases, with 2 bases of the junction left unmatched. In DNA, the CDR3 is TGTGCCAGCAGCTTAGCGAGGGACAGCTACGAGCAGTACTTC. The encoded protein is CASSLARDSYEQYF.

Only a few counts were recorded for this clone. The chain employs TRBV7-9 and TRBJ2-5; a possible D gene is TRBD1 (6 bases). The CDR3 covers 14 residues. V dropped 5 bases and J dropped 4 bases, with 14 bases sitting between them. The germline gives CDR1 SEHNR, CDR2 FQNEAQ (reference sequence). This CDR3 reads CASSPQGVPETQYF. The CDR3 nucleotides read TGTGCCAGCAGCCCACAGGGAGTCCCAGAGACCCAGTACTTC.

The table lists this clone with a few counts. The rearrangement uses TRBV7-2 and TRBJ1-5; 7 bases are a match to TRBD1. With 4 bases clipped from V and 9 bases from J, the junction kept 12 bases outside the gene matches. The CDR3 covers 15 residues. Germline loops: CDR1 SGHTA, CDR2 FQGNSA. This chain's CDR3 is CASSWGTAPEGPQHF. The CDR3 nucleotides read TGTGCCAGCAGCTGGGGGACAGCCCCCGAAGGGCCCCAGCATTTT.

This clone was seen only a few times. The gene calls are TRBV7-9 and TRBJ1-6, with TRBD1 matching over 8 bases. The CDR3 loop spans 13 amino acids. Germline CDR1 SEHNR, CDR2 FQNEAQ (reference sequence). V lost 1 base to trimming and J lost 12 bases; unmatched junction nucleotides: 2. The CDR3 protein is CASSLDRGLPLHF. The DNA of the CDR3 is TGTGCCAGCAGCTTAGACAGGGGGTTACCCCTCCACTTT.

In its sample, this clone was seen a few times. CDR3 sequence: CASSVEGGAYNEQFF. Written as DNA, the CDR3 is TGTGCCAGCAGCGTAGAAGGGGGCGCCTACAATGAGCAGTTCTTC. This chain links TRBV7-6 with TRBJ2-1, with TRBD1 matching over 7 bases. There are 15 residues in the CDR3. With V trimmed by 5 bases and J by 2 bases, 6 bases remained unmatched. Germline CDR1 and CDR2: SGHVS and FNYEAQ.

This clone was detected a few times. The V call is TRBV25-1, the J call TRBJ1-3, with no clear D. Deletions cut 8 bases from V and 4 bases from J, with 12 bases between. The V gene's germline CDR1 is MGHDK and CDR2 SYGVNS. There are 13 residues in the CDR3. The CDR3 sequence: CASAESPGNTIYF. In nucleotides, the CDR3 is TGTGCCAGCGCGGAAAGTCCCGGAAACACCATATATTTT.

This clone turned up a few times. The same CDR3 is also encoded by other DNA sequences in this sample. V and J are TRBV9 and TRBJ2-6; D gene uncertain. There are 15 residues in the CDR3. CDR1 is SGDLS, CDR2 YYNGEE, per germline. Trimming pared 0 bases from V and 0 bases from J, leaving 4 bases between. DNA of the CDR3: TGTGCCAGCAGCGTAGTAACCTCTGGGGCCAACGTCCTGACTTTC. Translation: CASSVVTSGANVLTF.

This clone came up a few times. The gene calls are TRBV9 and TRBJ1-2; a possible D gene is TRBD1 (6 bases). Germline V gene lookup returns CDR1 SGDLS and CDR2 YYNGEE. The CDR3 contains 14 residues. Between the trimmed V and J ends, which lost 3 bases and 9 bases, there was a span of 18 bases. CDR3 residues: CASSGFVGGKSYTF. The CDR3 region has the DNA TGTGCCAGCAGCGGATTCGTGGGGGGCAAGAGCTACACCTTC.

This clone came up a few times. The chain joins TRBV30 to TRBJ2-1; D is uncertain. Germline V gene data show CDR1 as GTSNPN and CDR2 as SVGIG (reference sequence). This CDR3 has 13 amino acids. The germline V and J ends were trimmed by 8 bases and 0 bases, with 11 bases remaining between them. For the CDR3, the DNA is TGTGCCCAGCTGCGGTACTCCTACAATGAGCAGTTCTTC. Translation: CAQLRYSYNEQFF.

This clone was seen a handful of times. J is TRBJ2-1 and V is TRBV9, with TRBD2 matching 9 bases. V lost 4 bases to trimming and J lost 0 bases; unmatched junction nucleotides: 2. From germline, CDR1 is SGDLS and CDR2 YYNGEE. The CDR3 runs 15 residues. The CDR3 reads CASSLLAGSYNEQFF. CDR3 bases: TGTGCCAGCAGCTTACTAGCGGGCTCCTACAATGAGCAGTTCTTC. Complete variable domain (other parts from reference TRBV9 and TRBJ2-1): DSGVTQTPKHLITATGQRVTLRCSPRSGDLSVYWYQQSLDQGLQFLIQYYNGEERAKGNILERFSAQQFPDLHSELNLSSLELGDSALYFCASSLLAGSYNEQFFGPGTRLTVL.

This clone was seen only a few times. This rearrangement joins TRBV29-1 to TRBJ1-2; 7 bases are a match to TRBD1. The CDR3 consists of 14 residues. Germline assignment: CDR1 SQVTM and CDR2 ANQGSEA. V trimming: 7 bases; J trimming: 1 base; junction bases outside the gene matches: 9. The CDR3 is CSAPDRSGNYGYTF. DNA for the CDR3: TGCAGCGCTCCGGACAGGTCGGGTAACTATGGCTACACCTTC.

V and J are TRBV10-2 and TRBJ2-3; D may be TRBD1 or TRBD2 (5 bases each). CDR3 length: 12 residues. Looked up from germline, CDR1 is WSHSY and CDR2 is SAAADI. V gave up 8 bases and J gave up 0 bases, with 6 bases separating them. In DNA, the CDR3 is TGCGCCAGCTGGGGGAGCACAGATACGCAGTATTTT. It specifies CASWGSTDTQYF.